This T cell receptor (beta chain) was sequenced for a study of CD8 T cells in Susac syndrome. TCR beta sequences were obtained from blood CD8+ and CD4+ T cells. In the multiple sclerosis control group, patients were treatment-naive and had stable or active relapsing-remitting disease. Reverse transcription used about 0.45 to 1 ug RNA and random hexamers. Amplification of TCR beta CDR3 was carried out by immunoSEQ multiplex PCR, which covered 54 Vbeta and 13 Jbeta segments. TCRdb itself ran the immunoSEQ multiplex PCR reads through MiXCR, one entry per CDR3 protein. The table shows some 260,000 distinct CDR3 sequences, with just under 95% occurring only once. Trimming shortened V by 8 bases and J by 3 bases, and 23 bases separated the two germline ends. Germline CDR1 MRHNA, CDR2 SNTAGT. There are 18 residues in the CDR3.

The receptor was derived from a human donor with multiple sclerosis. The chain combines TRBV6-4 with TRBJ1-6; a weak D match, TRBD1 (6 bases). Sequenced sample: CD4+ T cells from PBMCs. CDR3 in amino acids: CASAPITGPKFYNSPLHF. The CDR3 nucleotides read TGTGCCAGCGCCCCCATAACAGGGCCGAAGTTCTATAATTCACCCCTCCACTTT.